This T cell receptor beta chain stems from a study of T cell clusters in autoimmune cytopenias. On the study more broadly: A median of about 52,000 TRB reads per sample yielded a median about 2,500 distinct clonotypes. Whole-study findings and limits: TRB repertoire shifts in secondary cytopenia and chronic lymphocytic leukemia mostly reflected lymphoma, not autoimmunity. Physiological T cell clusters of healthy donors were apparently absent in primary autoimmune cytopenia patients. The cluster-lack signature was not seen for secondary cytopenia versus chronic lymphocytic leukemia.

About 37,500 genome equivalents of blood DNA were amplified for TRB. Its frequency marks this clonotype as medium-sized. What it recognizes is unknown. The CDR3 is made up of 13 amino acids. From germline, CDR1 is GTSNPN and CDR2 SVGIG (reference sequence). TRB rearrangements were amplified by touch-down multiplex PCR with mixed TRB-A/B primers. From its re-call of the multiplex PCR reads, TCRdb lists each CDR3 protein once, without DNA. The sample table sets out over 3,000 distinct CDR3 sequences. The chain joins TRBV30 to TRBJ1-2. This sequence originates from a human donor with an autoimmune cytopenia or autoimmune hepatitis (not recorded which). The source material was peripheral blood. This CDR3 reads CAWKGLTNYGYTF.